This T cell receptor (beta chain) was identified in a study of PD-L1 blockade in urothelial cancer. Overall study context: In terms of prior chemotherapy, patients had received 0 to 3 regimens.

Profiling relied on immunoSEQ multiplex PCR, and the TCRdb table lists in-frame clones only, not all of them. The sample shows around 100,000 clones, approximately 90% of them seen only once. As for time point: peripheral blood 6 weeks after treatment start. Each patient gave between 1 and 8 samples of peripheral blood mononuclear cells, which were collected pretreatment and during treatment. Germline CDR1 reads SGDLS; CDR2 reads YYNGEE. The CDR3 spans 12 residues. V lost 4 bases and J lost 2, with 5 bases in between. The receptor's source is a man in his sixties with urothelial cancer. The rearrangement joins TRBV9 to TRBJ2-3; no clear D gene. Sequencing used PBMCs, obtained around atezolizumab (anti-PD-L1) treatment. The CDR3, as DNA: TGTGCCAGCAGCTCCTACACAGATACGCAGTATTTT. It is translated as CASSSYTDTQYF.